A selection of T cell receptor beta chains follows, all from one sample in a study of CD8+ T cells in alopecia areata. The assay was immunoSEQ multiplex PCR, and TCRdb's table has in-frame clones only and misses some. The sample carries 160,000 or so clones, roughly 65% recorded once. Sequencing was performed on CD4+ T cells sorted from blood, taken at week 4, from a patient treated with tofacitinib. These receptors were obtained from a human donor with alopecia areata. The CDR3 runs from the conserved cysteine through the conserved F or W. Fields, in order: J gene, D gene, V gene, clone size, CDR3 DNA, CDR3 protein. A D gene is named only where the DNA matches it firmly. Size values are once, few and many counts, or a class for expanded clones, and some rows have none.

TRBJ2-5 TRBD1 TRBV7-9 NA TGTGCCAGCAGCCCCGGGACAGGGGGCGGTGAAGAGACCCAGTACTTC CASSPGTGGGEETQYF
TRBJ1-6 NA TRBV25-1 NA TGTGCCAGCAGTGAGAGGGCCCGGTCACCCCTCCACTTT CASSERARSPLHF
TRBJ1-6 NA TRBV7-8 few TGTGCCAGCAGCCTGGGCCCGGACCAGACACCCCTCCACTTT CASSLGPDQTPLHF
TRBJ2-2 NA TRBV29-1 NA TGCAGCGTTGGGTGGACCAGGAACACCGGGGAGCTGTTTTTT CSVGWTRNTGELFF
TRBJ2-7 NA TRBV30 NA TGTGCCTGGAGTAACAGGGCCTACGAGCAGTACTTC CAWSNRAYEQYF
TRBJ1-2 NA TRBV14 NA TGTGCCAGCAGCCAACGGTCCCCTCGGAACTATGGCTACACCTTC CASSQRSPRNYGYTF
TRBJ1-6 TRBD1 TRBV6-5 NA TGTGCCAGCAGTTTCCTTCCCGGACAGGTGCGGTCACCCCTCCACTTT CASSFLPGQVRSPLHF
TRBJ2-5 NA TRBV5-1 few TGCGCCAGCAGCTTGGAGGGAGAGACCCAGTACTTC CASSLEGETQYF
TRBJ2-7 NA TRBV21-1 few TGTGCCAGCAGCTGGGACACCTACGAGCAGTACTTC CASSWDTYEQYF
TRBJ1-2 NA TRBV9 few TGTGCCAGCAGCGTAGGGAACTATGGCTACACCTTC CASSVGNYGYTF
TRBJ2-2 NA TRBV5-1 NA TGCGCCAGCAGTGGGGACGTAGGGGCCGGGGAGCTGTTTTTT CASSGDVGAGELFF
TRBJ1-2 NA TRBV30 NA TGTGCCTGGAGGGTCGGACGGGGTGGCTACACCTTC CAWRVGRGGYTF
TRBJ2-3 TRBD2 TRBV27 once TGTGCCAGCAGTTTGGGAGGGTTTGGAGATACGCAGTATTTT CASSLGGFGDTQYF
TRBJ2-3 NA TRBV4-3 NA TGCGCCAGCAGCCAAACGTTCACAGATACGCAGTATTTT CASSQTFTDTQYF
TRBJ2-4 TRBD2 TRBV15 NA TGTGCCACCAGTCCCGGACTAGCGGGGGGGCCGGCCAAAAACATTCAGTACTTC CATSPGLAGGPAKNIQYF
TRBJ1-4 NA TRBV6-5 NA TGTGCCAGCAGTTCCCGGGAAACGGGTGAAAAACTGTTTTTT CASSSRETGEKLFF
TRBJ2-1 TRBD2 TRBV5-4 few TGTGCCAGCAGGTCGGGACTAGCGGGGGAACACTCCTACAATGAGCAGTTCTTC CASRSGLAGEHSYNEQFF
TRBJ1-3 NA TRBV30 NA TGTGCCTGGAGTGCCGGGCGCTCTGGAAACACCATATATTTT CAWSAGRSGNTIYF
TRBJ2-7 TRBD1 TRBV29-1 few TGCAGCGTTGTAGGGACAGGGAAATACGAGCAGTACTTC CSVVGTGKYEQYF
TRBJ1-5 NA TRBV19 NA TGTGCCAGCCGCCCAGGGATCAATCAGCCCCAGCATTTT CASRPGINQPQHF
TRBJ2-2 NA TRBV19 few TGTGCCAGTATGGTGGGCCCGAACACCGGGGAGCTGTTTTTT CASMVGPNTGELFF
TRBJ1-2 NA TRBV4-1 NA TGCGCCAGCAGCCAACGGGACCGGATCTCTGGCTACACCTTC CASSQRDRISGYTF
TRBJ2-3 NA TRBV29-1 few TGCAGCGTTGTCGGCGGGGCCACAGATACGCAGTATTTT CSVVGGATDTQYF
TRBJ2-2 NA TRBV5-1 NA TGCGCCAGCAGTCTAGGGGGGGCCGGGGAGCTGTTTTTT CASSLGGAGELFF
TRBJ2-7 NA TRBV29-1 NA TGCAGCGTTGTAGGGCAGGGTCCCGTCGAGCAGTACTTC CSVVGQGPVEQYF
TRBJ1-2 NA TRBV29-1 NA TGCAGCGTTGCGATGGGGGTGCTCAACTATGGCTACACCTTC CSVAMGVLNYGYTF
TRBJ1-1 TRBD1 TRBV29-1 NA TGCAGCGTAGAGGACAGGGCCGGGGTGGAAGCTTTCTTT CSVEDRAGVEAFF
TRBJ1-6 NA TRBV27 once TGTGCCAGCAGAGTAAGGGGCGGCGGGGAGAGGGCCGGTTCACCCCTCCACTTT CASRVRGGGERAGSPLHF